The 2 T cell receptor beta chains presented below share a single source sample, sequenced in a study of beta chain features in type 1 diabetes. Expressed TCRB transcripts were sequenced because the isolated RNA had all been reverse transcribed beforehand. Some clones are missing from TCRdb's copy, which holds only in-frame ones; the method was immunoSEQ multiplex PCR. The repertoire has a few hundred thousand clones, about a sixth of them found once; the top ten carry more than 0.075%. Their antigens remain unidentified. Findings and limits, study-wide: Within each of all four CD4+ subsets, Type 1 diabetes patients had TCRB CDR3s that were moderately but significantly shorter.

Sequencing used naive CD4+ T cells from blood. The receptors come from a man aged 25-45 years with type 1 diabetes.

The chain couples TRBV5-1 to TRBJ2-7; possible D gene TRBD1, 6 bases. There are 16 residues in the CDR3. Germline V gives CDR1 SGHRS, CDR2 YFSETQ. V gave up 4 bases and J gave up 3 bases, with 20 bases separating them. The CDR3 coding sequence is TGCGCCAGCAGCCGCCTTCGGCTCCGGGACAACTACGAGCAGTACTTC. Protein sequence: CASSRLRLRDNYEQYF. The variable domain in full, completed from reference TRBV5-1 and TRBJ2-7, reads KAGVTQTPRYLIKTRGQQVTLSCSPISGHRSVSWYQQTPGQGLQFLFEYFSETQRNKGNFPGRFSGRQFSNSRSEMNVSTLELGDSALYLCASSRLRLRDNYEQYFGPGTRLTVT.

This clone showed up just a few times. The chain uses TRBV25-1 and TRBJ2-1; D is unclear. The germline V gene encodes CDR1 MGHDK and CDR2 SYGVNS. This CDR3 is built from 15 residues. The germline V and J ends were trimmed by 1 base and 5 bases, with 12 bases remaining between them. CDR3 nucleotides: TGTGCCAGCAGTGAATGGAGTCCTAGTCACAATGAGCAGTTCTTC. This encodes CASSEWSPSHNEQFF.